Following are 26 T cell receptor beta chains from one sample sequenced in a study of blood T cells in healthy people across ages. Next came a second PCR, run for roughly 6 to 11 cycles, which used a sample-barcoded 5' primer along with a J-beta primer mix. TCRdb used MiXCR to reprocess the 5' RACE reads, holding one entry per CDR3 protein. The sample carries roughly 1,500,000 distinct CDR3 sequences, roughly 45% recorded once. Sequenced material: blood. The receptors were sampled from a woman aged 18-29 years in good health.

The V and J genes are TRBV6-5 and TRBJ2-1, with 9 positions matching TRBD2. Unmatched junction bases numbered 7, after V lost 5 bases and J lost 8 bases. The CDR3 length is 14 residues. Germline CDR1 MNHEY, CDR2 SVGAGI. The chain's CDR3 is CASSVAGGEHEQFF. CDR3 DNA: TGTGCCAGCAGTGTGGCGGGAGGGGAACATGAGCAGTTCTTC.

DNA of the CDR3: TGTGCCAGCAGGCTACAGACAGGGAAGGGCACAGATACGCAGTATTTT. As protein: CASRLQTGKGTDTQYF. The chain links TRBV12-3 or TRBV12-4 to TRBJ2-3; 7 bases map to TRBD1. The V gene end was trimmed by 6 bases and the J gene end by 1 base; junction bases not matched to a gene: 10. This CDR3 is built from 16 residues.

This clonotype was seen a few times. The chain employs TRBV3-1 and TRBJ2-7; 11 nucleotides line up with TRBD2. The CDR3 extends over 14 amino acids. Trimming cost V 9 bases and J 3 bases; bases outside gene matches: 7. Germline V lookup: CDR1 LGHDT, CDR2 YNNKEL (reference sequence). In DNA, the CDR3 is TGTGCCAGTAGCGGGAGGGCCCTCATCTACGAGCAGTACTTC. Translated: CASSGRALIYEQYF.

This clonotype was detected a few times. V gene TRBV20-1 combines with J gene TRBJ2-7, with TRBD2 matching 12 bases. V shed 0 bases, J shed 2 bases, and the junction held 2 bases outside the gene matches. The CDR3 totals 15 residues. Germline values: CDR1 DFQATT, CDR2 SNEGSKA (reference sequence). The CDR3: CSARDRLAGAYEQYF. The CDR3 DNA follows: TGCAGTGCTAGAGACCGACTAGCGGGGGCCTACGAGCAGTACTTC.

The table lists this clonotype with a count of one. The chain is built from TRBV24-1 and TRBJ2-3, with D tentatively TRBD1 or TRBD2 (5 bases each). Germline-derived CDR1 and CDR2 are KGHDR and SFDVKD. CDR3 length: 18 amino acids. V lost 1 base to trimming and J lost 2 bases, with 18 bases between them. DNA of the CDR3: TGTGCCACCAGTGATTTAGGGACCCCCCTAATATCCACAGATACGCAGTATTTT. The encoded protein is CATSDLGTPLISTDTQYF.

The J gene is TRBJ2-1, the V gene TRBV7-2; weak D call: TRBD1 (6 bases). Germline V gene lookup returns CDR1 SGHTA and CDR2 FQGNSA. Trimming took off 5 bases at V and 3 bases at J, with 14 bases between the two ends. This CDR3 is built from 15 residues. CDR3 sequence (DNA): TGTGCCAGCAGCCCTATGGGGGCAGTCTACAATGAGCAGTTCTTC. This gives the protein CASSPMGAVYNEQFF.

The chain couples TRBV12-3 or TRBV12-4 to TRBJ2-1, with D perhaps given as TRBD1 or TRBD2 (5 bases each). There are 16 residues in the CDR3. The ends were cut back, 6 bases at V and 8 bases at J, with 23 bases in the middle. CDR3 protein: CASRMNSGTEAYEQFF. In nucleotides, the CDR3 is TGTGCCAGCAGGATGAATTCCGGGACGGAGGCGTATGAGCAGTTCTTC.

The sample holds a few counts of this clonotype. CDR3 nucleotide sequence: TGTGCCAGCTCACCGACCCCTCAGAGCTCCTATAATTCACCCCTCCACTTT. Residues: CASSPTPQSSYNSPLHF. The chain links TRBV18 to TRBJ1-6, with no clear D. Germline CDR1 KGHSH, CDR2 LQKENI. The CDR3 loop spans 17 amino acids. Trimming pared 3 bases from V and 0 bases from J, leaving 12 bases between.

This sequence joins TRBV9 and TRBJ1-6; D uncertain. V dropped 1 base and J dropped 6 bases, with 14 bases sitting between them. Germline V gene sequence: CDR1 SGDLS, CDR2 YYNGEE. The CDR3 sequence is 16 residues long. The CDR3 DNA follows: TGTGCCAGCAGCGTATCTAATGCCGTTTCTAATTCACCCCTCCACTTT. Translating gives CASSVSNAVSNSPLHF.

This rearrangement joins TRBV7-9 to TRBJ2-3; tentatively, D is TRBD2 (5 bases). CDR1 is SEHNR, CDR2 FQNEAQ, per germline (reference sequence). This CDR3 is 14 amino acids long. The V end was cut by 4 bases, the J end by 3 bases, with 11 bases between. CDR3 sequence reads: CASSSSGKTDTQYF. In DNA, the CDR3 is TGTGCCAGCAGCTCGTCGGGGAAGACAGATACGCAGTATTTT.

This clonotype was seen a few times. The chain has TRBV5-5 and TRBJ1-1; D call uncertain. V was cut by 4 bases and J by 4 bases, with 14 bases left in between. Germline lookup yields CDR1 SGHKS and CDR2 YYEKEE (reference sequence). The CDR3 is 14 amino acids. The CDR3 here is CASSRRFDGTEAFF. CDR3 sequence (DNA): TGTGCCAGCAGCCGCAGGTTTGACGGCACTGAAGCTTTCTTT.

This clonotype came up once. This chain connects TRBV20-1 to TRBJ1-1, with D tentatively TRBD1 (6 bases). Between the trimmed V and J ends, which lost 1 base and 11 bases, there was a span of 14 bases. The CDR3 extends over 12 amino acids. Germline-derived CDR1 and CDR2 are DFQATT and SNEGSKA (reference sequence). CDR3 sequence (DNA): TGCAGTGCTAGAGGGGGGGGGCAATTGGCTTTCTTT. Translation: CSARGGGQLAFF.

This clonotype showed up just a few times. This chain joins TRBV7-3 and TRBJ2-1; tentatively, D is TRBD2 (5 bases). Germline assignment: CDR1 SGHTA and CDR2 FQGTGA. This CDR3 region has 14 residues. Trimming shortened V by 5 bases and J by 3 bases, and 11 bases separated the two germline ends. Here the CDR3 reads CASSTNGDYNEQFF. The DNA of the CDR3 is TGTGCCAGCAGCACCAACGGGGACTACAATGAGCAGTTCTTC.

This clonotype was detected a few times. This chain links TRBV5-1 with TRBJ2-5, with 7 bases aligning to TRBD2. The CDR3 is 15 amino acids. Trimming at V came to 7 bases and at J to 4 bases, leaving 13 bases not matched to a gene. Germline-derived CDR1 and CDR2 are SGHRS and YFSETQ. CDR3 sequence: CASAPVGGLRETQYF. The DNA for the CDR3 is TGCGCCAGCGCACCAGTCGGGGGGTTACGAGAGACCCAGTACTTC.

The V call is TRBV10-1, the J call TRBJ2-7, with D uncertain. Germline lookup yields CDR1 WNHNN and CDR2 SYGVQD (reference sequence). The length of the CDR3 is 13 residues. Deletions cut 10 bases from V and 0 bases from J, with 13 bases between. CDR3 protein: CAIGRISSYEQYF. The CDR3 bases are TGCGCCATCGGCCGGATTAGCTCCTACGAGCAGTACTTC.

This clonotype was observed once. The chain carries TRBV2 and TRBJ1-1; D call uncertain. From germline, CDR1 is SNHLY and CDR2 FYNNEI. Trimming cost V 7 bases and J 1 base, with 13 bases left between them. The CDR3 runs 14 residues. The CDR3 reads CASTPFGGNTEAFF. Here the CDR3 DNA reads TGTGCCAGCACCCCGTTTGGAGGGAACACTGAAGCTTTCTTT.

This chain links TRBV20-1 with TRBJ2-5; 7 nucleotides align to TRBD2. The V gene's germline CDR1 is DFQATT and CDR2 SNEGSKA (reference sequence). This CDR3 has 14 amino acids. V was clipped by 3 bases and J by 2 bases; unmatched bases: 6. CDR3 region: CSASSSGEQETQYF. CDR3 DNA sequence: TGCAGTGCTAGCTCGAGCGGGGAGCAAGAGACCCAGTACTTC.

The chain carries TRBV7-9 and TRBJ2-4; 8 nucleotides line up with TRBD2. The CDR3 extends over 16 amino acids. The J segment lost 5 bases and the V segment lost 4 bases, leaving 10 bases of the junction unmatched. CDR1 is SEHNR, CDR2 FQNEAQ, per germline (reference sequence). Here the CDR3 DNA reads TGTGCCAGCAGCTCGACGGGGGGGACACTGCAAAACATTCAGTACTTC. Its translation: CASSSTGGTLQNIQYF.

A single count supports this clonotype. The chain joins TRBV21-1 to TRBJ2-2; the table's D call, TRBD2, has no DNA check behind it. TRBV21-1 is a known pseudogene. The length of the CDR3 is 13 residues. CDR3 protein: CASRGLGRGELFF. CDR3 DNA: TGTGCCAGCAGGGGACTAGGGCGAGGGGAGCTGTTTTTT.

This clonotype was observed a handful of times. The chain has TRBV7-2 and TRBJ1-5; D is uncertain. Germline assignment: CDR1 SGHTA and CDR2 FQGNSA. The V gene lost 3 bases and the J gene lost 3 bases, with 3 bases spanning the gap. The length of the CDR3 is 12 residues. CDR3 DNA sequence: TGTGCCAGCAGCTTCCCCAATCAGCCCCAGCATTTT. It codes for CASSFPNQPQHF. Looking up the rest from reference TRBV7-2 and TRBJ1-5 gives the full variable domain: GAGVSQSPSNKVTEKGKDVELRCDPISGHTALYWYRQSLGQGLEFLIYFQGNSAPDKSGLPSDRFSAERTGGSVSTLTIQRTQQEDSAVYLCASSFPNQPQHFGDGTRLSIL.

Many counts were recorded for this clonotype. This rearrangement joins TRBV6-2 or TRBV6-3 to TRBJ2-7; TRBD2 is a possible D gene (7 bases). Deletions cut 5 bases from V and 4 bases from J, with 15 bases between. CDR1 is MNHEY, CDR2 SVGEGT, per germline. This CDR3 is 14 amino acids long. CDR3 in amino acids: CASSPPGGQYEQYF. In nucleotides, the CDR3 is TGTGCCAGCAGTCCTCCGGGGGGACAATACGAGCAGTACTTC.

This clonotype was detected a few times. The genes are TRBV10-3 and TRBJ2-1; D is possibly TRBD2 (7 bases). The CDR3 is 18 amino acids. Germline loops: CDR1 ENHRY, CDR2 SYGVKD. Deletions cut 4 bases from V and 5 bases from J, with 24 bases between. The CDR3 sequence is CAISGASRGAGANNEQFF. DNA for the CDR3: TGTGCCATCAGTGGCGCATCTCGGGGGGCCGGGGCCAACAATGAGCAGTTCTTC.

This chain connects TRBV29-1 to TRBJ1-1, with 8 bases aligning to TRBD1. The trim removed 2 bases at V and 2 bases at J, leaving 4 bases unmatched. Germline loops: CDR1 SQVTM, CDR2 ANQGSEA. This CDR3 is 14 amino acids long. The CDR3 DNA follows: TGCAGCGTTGAACCCGGGACAGGCAACACTGAAGCTTTCTTT. It encodes CSVEPGTGNTEAFF.

This clonotype has a handful of counts. This chain uses TRBV7-2 with TRBJ2-1; 13 bases are shared with TRBD2. With V trimmed by 5 bases and J by 8 bases, 9 bases remained unmatched. The CDR3 has 16 residues. Germline-derived CDR1 and CDR2 are SGHTA and FQGNSA. CDR3 sequence (DNA): TGTGCCAGCAGCGTAACTAGCGGGGGGGCCTCGCATGAGCAGTTCTTC. It specifies CASSVTSGGASHEQFF.

The rearrangement uses TRBV5-4 and TRBJ1-6, with a tentative D call TRBD1 (6 bases). Per germline, CDR1 SGHNT and CDR2 YYREEE (reference sequence). The CDR3 runs to 16 residues. The V and J ends lost 4 bases and 2 bases respectively, with 13 bases between them. CDR3: CASSTRTAPYNSPLHF. The CDR3 region has the DNA TGTGCCAGCAGCACGAGGACAGCGCCCTATAATTCACCCCTCCACTTT.

This rearrangement joins TRBV20-1 to TRBJ2-7, with TRBD2 matching 8 bases. V was pared by 3 bases and J by 7 bases, with 5 bases of the junction left unmatched. CDR3 length: 12 residues. Per germline, CDR1 DFQATT and CDR2 SNEGSKA (reference sequence). The CDR3 protein is CSASGGGNEQYF. CDR3 DNA: TGCAGTGCTAGCGGGGGGGGCAATGAGCAGTACTTC.